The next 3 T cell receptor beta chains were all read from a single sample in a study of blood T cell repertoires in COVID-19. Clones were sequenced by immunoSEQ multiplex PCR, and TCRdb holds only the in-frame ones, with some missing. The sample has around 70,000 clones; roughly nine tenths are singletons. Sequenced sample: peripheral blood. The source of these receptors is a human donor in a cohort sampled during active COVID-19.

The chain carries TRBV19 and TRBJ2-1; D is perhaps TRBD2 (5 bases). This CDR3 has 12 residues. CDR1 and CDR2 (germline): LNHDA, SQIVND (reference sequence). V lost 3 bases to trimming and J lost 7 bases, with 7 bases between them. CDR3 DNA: TGTGCCAGTAGTATGAGGAGGAATGAGCAGTTCTTC. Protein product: CASSMRRNEQFF.

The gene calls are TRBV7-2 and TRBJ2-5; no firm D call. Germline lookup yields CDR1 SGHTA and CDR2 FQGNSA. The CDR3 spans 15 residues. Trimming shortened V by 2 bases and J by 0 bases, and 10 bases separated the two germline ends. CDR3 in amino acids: CASSLSVTNQETQYF. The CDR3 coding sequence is TGTGCCAGCAGCTTATCCGTAACTAACCAAGAGACCCAGTACTTC.

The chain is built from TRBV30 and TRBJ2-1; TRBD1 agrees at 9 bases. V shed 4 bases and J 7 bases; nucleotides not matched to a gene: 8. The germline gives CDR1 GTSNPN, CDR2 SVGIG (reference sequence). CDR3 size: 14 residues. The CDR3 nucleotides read TGTGCCTGGACCGCTGGACAGGGGCAAAATGAGCAGTTCTTC. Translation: CAWTAGQGQNEQFF.